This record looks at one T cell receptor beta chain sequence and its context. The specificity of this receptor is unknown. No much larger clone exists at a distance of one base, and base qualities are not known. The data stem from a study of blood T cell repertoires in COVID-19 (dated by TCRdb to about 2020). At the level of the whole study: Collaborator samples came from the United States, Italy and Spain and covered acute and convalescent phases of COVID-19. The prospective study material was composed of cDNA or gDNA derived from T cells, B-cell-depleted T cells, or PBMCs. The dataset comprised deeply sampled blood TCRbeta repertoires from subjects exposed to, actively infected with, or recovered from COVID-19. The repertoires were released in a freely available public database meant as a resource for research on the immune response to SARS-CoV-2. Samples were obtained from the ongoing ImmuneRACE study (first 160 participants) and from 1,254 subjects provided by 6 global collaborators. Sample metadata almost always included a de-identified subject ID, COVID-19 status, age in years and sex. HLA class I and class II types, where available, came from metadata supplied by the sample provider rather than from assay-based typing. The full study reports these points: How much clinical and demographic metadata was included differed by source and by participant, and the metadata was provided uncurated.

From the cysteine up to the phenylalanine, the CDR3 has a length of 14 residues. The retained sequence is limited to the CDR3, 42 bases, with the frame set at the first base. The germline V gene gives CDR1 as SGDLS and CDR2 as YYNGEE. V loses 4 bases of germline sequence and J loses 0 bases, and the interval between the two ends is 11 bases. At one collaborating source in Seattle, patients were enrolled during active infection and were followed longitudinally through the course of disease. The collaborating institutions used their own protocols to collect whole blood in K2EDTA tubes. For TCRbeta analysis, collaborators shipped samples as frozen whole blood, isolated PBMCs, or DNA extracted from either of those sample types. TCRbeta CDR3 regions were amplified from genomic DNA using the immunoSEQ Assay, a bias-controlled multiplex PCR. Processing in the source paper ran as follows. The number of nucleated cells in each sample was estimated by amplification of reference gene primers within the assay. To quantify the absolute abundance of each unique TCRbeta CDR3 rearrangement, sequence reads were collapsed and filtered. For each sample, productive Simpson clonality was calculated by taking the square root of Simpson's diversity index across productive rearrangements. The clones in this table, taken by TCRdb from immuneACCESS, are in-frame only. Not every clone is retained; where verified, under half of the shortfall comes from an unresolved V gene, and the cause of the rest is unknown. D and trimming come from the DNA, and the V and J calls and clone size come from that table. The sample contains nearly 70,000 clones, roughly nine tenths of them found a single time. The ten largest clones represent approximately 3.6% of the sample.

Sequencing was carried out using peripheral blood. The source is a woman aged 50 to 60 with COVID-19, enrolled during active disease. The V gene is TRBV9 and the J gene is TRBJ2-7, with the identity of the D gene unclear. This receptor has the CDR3 CASSPGRSSYEQYF. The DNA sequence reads TGTGCCAGCAGCCCTGGTAGAAGCTCCTACGAGCAGTACTTC.